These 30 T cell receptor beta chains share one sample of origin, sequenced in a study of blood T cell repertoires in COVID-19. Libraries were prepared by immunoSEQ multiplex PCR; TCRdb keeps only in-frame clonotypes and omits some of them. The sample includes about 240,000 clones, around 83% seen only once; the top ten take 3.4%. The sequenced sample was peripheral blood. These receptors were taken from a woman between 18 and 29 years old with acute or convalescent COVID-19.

CDR3 residues: CASSRERDRGAFF. CDR3 nucleotides: TGTGCCAGCAGTCGCGAAAGGGACAGGGGAGCTTTCTTT. This chain connects TRBV6-5 to TRBJ1-1; 10 positions match TRBD1. V was clipped by 5 bases and J by 10 bases; unmatched bases: 7. CDR3 length: 13 amino acids. Germline loops: CDR1 MNHEY, CDR2 SVGAGI.

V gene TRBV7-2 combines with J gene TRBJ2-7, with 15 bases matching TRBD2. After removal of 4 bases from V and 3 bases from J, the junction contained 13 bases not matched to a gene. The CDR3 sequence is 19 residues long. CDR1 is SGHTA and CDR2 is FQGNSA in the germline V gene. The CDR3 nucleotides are TGTGCCAGCAGCTACGGAAAAATAGGACTAGCGGGAGGGATCTACGAGCAGTACTTC. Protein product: CASSYGKIGLAGGIYEQYF.

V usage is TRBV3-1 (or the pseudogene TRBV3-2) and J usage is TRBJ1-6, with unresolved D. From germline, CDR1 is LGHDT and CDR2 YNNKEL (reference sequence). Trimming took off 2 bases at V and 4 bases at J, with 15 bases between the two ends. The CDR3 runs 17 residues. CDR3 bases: TGTGCCAGCAGCCAATATGCCTTACCCAGTTATAATTCACCCCTCCACTTT. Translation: CASSQYALPSYNSPLHF.

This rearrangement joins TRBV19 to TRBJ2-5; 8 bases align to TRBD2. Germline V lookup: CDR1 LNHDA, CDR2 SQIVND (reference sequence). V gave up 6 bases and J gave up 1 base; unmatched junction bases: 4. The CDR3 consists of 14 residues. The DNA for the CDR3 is TGTGCCAGTAGCCCCGGGGGGGGCCAAGAGACCCAGTACTTC. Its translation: CASSPGGGQETQYF.

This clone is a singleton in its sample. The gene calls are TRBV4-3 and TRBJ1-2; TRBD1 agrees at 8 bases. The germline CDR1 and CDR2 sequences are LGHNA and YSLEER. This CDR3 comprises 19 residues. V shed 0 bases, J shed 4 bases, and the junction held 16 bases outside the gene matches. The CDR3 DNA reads TGCGCCAGCAGCCAAGAAGGGCCTTTGGACAGGGCGCTTGGCTATGGCTACACCTTC. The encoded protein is CASSQEGPLDRALGYGYTF.

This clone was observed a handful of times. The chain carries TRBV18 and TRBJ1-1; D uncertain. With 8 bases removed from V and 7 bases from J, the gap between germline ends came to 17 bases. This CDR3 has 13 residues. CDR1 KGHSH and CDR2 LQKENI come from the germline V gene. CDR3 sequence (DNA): TGTGCCAGCCACCCCCTTTTGCAGGTTGAAGCTTTCTTT. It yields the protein CASHPLLQVEAFF.

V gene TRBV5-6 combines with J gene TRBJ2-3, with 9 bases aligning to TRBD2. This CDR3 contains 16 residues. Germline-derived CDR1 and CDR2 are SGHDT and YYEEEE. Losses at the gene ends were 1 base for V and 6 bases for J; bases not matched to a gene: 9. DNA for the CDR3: TGTGCCAGCAGCTTGAGTATAGTAGCGGGAGCGGATACGCAGTATTTT. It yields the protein CASSLSIVAGADTQYF.

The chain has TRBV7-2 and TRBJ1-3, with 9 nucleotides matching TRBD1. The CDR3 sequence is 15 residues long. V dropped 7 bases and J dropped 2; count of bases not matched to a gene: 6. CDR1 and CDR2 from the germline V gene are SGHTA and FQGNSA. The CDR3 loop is CASTQQGAPGNTIYF. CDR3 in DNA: TGTGCCAGCACCCAACAGGGGGCGCCTGGAAACACCATATATTTT.

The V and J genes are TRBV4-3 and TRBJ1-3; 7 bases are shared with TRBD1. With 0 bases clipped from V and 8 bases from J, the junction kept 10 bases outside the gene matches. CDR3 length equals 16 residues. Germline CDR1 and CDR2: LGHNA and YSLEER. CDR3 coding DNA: TGCGCCAGCAGCCAAGATCTCCGACAGGGTGGGGACACCATATATTTT. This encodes CASSQDLRQGGDTIYF.

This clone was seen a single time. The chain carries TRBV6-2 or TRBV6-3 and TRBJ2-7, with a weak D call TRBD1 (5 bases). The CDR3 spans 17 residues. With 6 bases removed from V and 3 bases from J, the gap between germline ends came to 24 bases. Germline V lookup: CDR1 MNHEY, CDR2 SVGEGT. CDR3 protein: CASSSPTQTVLFYEQYF. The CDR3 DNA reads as TGTGCCAGCAGCAGCCCCACACAGACAGTCCTATTCTACGAGCAGTACTTC.

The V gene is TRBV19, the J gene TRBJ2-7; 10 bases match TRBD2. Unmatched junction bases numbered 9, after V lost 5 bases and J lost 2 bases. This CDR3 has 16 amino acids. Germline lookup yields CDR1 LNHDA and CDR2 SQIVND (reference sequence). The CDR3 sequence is CASSPGLAAGPYEQYF. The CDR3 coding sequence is TGTGCCAGTAGTCCCGGACTAGCGGCGGGACCCTACGAGCAGTACTTC.

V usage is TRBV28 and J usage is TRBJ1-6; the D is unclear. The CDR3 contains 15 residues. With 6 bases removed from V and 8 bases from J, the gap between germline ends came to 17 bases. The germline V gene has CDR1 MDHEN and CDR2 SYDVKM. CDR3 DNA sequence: TGTGCCAGCAGCCTCCGGACTCGACTAGATTCACCCCTCCACTTT. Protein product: CASSLRTRLDSPLHF.

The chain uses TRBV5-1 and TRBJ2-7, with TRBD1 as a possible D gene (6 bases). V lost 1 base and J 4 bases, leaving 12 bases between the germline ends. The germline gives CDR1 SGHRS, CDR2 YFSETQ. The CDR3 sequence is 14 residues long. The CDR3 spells CASSLQAGEYEQYF. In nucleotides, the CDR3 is TGCGCCAGCAGCTTGCAGGCAGGGGAATACGAGCAGTACTTC.

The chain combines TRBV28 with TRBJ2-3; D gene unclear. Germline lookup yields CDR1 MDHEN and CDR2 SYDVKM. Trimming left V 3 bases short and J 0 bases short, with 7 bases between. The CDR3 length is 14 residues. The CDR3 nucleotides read TGTGCCAGCAGTTTTCAGATAAGCACAGATACGCAGTATTTT. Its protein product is CASSFQISTDTQYF.

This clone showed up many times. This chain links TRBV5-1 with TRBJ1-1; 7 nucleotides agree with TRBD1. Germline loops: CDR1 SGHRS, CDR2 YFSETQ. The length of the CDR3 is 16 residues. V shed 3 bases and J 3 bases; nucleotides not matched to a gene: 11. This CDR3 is CASSWDSQKKDTEAFF. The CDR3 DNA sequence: TGCGCCAGCAGCTGGGACAGTCAAAAGAAGGACACTGAAGCTTTCTTT.

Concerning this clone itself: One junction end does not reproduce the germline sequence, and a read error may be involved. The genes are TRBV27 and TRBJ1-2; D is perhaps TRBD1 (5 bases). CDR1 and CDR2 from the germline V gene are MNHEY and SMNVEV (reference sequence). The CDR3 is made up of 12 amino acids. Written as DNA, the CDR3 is TGTGCCAGCGGTTTTAGGGGTAGAGGCTACACCTTC. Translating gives CASGFRGRGYTF.

For the CDR3, the DNA is TGTGCCAGCAGTCCCACGGGGGGAGAAGAGACCCAGTACTTC. Translating it yields CASSPTGGEETQYF. The V call is TRBV6-5, the J call TRBJ2-5; TRBD2 matches at 7 bases. V shed 5 bases, J shed 3 bases, and the junction held 6 bases outside the gene matches. This CDR3 has 14 amino acids. Germline V gene sequence: CDR1 MNHEY, CDR2 SVGAGI.

The CDR3 sequence: CASSQDWAPTYNEQFF. In nucleotides, the CDR3 is TGCGCCAGCAGCCAAGATTGGGCACCTACCTACAATGAGCAGTTCTTC. The chain employs TRBV4-3 and TRBJ2-1, with D unclear. The CDR3 extends over 16 amino acids. Germline V gene lookup returns CDR1 LGHNA and CDR2 YSLEER. V dropped 0 bases and J dropped 2 bases, with 11 bases sitting between them.

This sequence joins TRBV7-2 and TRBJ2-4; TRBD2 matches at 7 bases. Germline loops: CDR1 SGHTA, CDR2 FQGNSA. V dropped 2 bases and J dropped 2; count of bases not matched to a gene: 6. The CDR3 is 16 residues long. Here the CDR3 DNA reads TGTGCCAGCAGCTTACCCCGGGGAGGGACCAAAAACATTCAGTACTTC. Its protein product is CASSLPRGGTKNIQYF.

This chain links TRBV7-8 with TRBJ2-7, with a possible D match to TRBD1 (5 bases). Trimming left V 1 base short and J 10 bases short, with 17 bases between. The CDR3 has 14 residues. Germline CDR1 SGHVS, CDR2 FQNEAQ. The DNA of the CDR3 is TGTGCCAGCAGCTTAGAACCCCAGGGTGCAGAACAGTACTTC. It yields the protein CASSLEPQGAEQYF.

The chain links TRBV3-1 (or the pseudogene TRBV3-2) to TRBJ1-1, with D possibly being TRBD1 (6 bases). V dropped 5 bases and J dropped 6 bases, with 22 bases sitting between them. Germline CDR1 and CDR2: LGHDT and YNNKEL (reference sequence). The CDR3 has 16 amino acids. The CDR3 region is CASSNHLLGRGPEAFF. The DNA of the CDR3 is TGTGCCAGCAGCAACCACCTACTGGGGCGGGGGCCTGAAGCTTTCTTT.

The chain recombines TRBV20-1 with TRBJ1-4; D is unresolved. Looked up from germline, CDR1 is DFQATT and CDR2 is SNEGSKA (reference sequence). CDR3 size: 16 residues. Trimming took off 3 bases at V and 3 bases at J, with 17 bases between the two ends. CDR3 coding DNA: TGCAGTGCTAGTGATGGCGGGGTTCGGGCTAATGAAAAACTGTTTTTT. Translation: CSASDGGVRANEKLFF.

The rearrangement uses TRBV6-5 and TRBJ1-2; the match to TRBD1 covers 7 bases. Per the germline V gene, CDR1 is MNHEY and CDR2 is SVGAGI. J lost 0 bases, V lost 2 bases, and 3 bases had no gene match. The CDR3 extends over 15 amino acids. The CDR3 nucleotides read TGTGCCAGCAGTTACGAGACAGGGACTAACTATGGCTACACCTTC. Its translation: CASSYETGTNYGYTF.

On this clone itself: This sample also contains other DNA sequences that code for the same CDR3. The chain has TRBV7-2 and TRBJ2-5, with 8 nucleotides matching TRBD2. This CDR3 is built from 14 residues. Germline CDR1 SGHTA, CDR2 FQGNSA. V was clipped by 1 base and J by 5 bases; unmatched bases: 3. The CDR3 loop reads CASSLVAGPETQYF. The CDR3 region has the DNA TGTGCCAGCAGCTTAGTAGCGGGACCCGAGACCCAGTACTTC.

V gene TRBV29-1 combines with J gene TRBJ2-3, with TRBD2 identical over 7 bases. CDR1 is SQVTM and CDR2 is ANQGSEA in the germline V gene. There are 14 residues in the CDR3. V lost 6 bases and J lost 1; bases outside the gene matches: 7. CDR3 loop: CSVGLVFGTDTQYF. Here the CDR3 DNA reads TGCAGCGTCGGACTAGTGTTTGGCACAGATACGCAGTATTTT.

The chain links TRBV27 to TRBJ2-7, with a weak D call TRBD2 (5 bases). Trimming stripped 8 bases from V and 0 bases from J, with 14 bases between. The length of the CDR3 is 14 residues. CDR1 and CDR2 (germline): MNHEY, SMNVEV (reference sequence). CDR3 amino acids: CASGPGGPSYEQYF. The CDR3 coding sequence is TGTGCCAGCGGTCCTGGCGGGCCCTCCTACGAGCAGTACTTC.

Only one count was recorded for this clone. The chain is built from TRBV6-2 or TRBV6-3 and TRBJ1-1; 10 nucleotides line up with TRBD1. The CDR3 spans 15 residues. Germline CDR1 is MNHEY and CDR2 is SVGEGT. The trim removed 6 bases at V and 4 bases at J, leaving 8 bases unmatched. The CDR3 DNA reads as TGTGCCAGCAGCAGACAGGGGGCGTGGAGCACTGAAGCTTTCTTT. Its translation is CASSRQGAWSTEAFF.

This chain's CDR3 is CASRGPEGRQYF. CDR3 nucleotide sequence: TGTGCCAGCAGGGGCCCAGAGGGTCGGCAGTACTTC. The chain employs TRBV6-5 and TRBJ2-7, with D possibly TRBD2 on 5 matching bases. CDR1 and CDR2 (germline): MNHEY, SVGAGI. The CDR3 sequence is 12 residues long. V lost 6 bases and J lost 9, with 15 bases in between.

CDR3 region: CAIAWTSGNTGELFF. CDR3 coding DNA: TGTGCCATCGCCTGGACTAGCGGTAACACCGGGGAGCTGTTTTTT. The chain employs TRBV7-9 and TRBJ2-2; 10 bases line up with TRBD2. CDR3 length equals 15 residues. Germline CDR1 and CDR2: SEHNR and FQNEAQ (reference sequence). V was clipped by 10 bases and J by 2 bases; unmatched bases: 7.

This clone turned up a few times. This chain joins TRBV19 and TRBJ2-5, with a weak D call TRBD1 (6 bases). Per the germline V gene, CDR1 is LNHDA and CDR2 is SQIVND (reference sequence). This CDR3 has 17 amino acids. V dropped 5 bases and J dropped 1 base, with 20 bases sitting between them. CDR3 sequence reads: CASSASRGPRGQETQYF. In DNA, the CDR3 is TGTGCCAGTAGTGCATCCAGGGGCCCCAGGGGCCAAGAGACCCAGTACTTC.